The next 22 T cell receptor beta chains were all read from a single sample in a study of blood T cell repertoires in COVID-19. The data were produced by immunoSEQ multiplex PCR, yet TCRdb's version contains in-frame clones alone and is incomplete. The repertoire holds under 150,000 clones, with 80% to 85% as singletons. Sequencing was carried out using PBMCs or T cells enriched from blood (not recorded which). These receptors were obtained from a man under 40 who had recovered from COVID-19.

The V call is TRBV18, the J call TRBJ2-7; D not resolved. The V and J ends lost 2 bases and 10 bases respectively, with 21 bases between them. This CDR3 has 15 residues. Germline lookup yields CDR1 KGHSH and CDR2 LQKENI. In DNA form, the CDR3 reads TGTGCCAGCTCACCATCATTCGCAGGTCTACGAGATCAGTACTTC. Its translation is CASSPSFAGLRDQYF.

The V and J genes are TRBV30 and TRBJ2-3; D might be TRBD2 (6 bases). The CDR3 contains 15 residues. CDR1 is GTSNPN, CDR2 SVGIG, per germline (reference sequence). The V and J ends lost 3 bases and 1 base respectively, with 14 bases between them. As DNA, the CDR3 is TGTGCCTGGAGCGAAAGGGACTGGCGCACAGATACGCAGTATTTT. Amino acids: CAWSERDWRTDTQYF. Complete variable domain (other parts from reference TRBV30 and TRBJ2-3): SQTIHQWPATLVQPVGSPLSLECTVEGTSNPNLYWYRQAAGRGLQLLFYSVGIGQISSEVPQNLSASRPQDRQFILSSKKLLLSDSGFYLCAWSERDWRTDTQYFGPGTRLTVL.

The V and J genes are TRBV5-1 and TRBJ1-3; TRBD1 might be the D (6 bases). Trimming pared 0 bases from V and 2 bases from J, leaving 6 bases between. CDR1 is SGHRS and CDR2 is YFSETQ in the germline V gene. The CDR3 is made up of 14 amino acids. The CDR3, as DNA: TGCGCCAGCAGCTTGGGGGGGCCTGGAAACACCATATATTTT. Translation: CASSLGGPGNTIYF.

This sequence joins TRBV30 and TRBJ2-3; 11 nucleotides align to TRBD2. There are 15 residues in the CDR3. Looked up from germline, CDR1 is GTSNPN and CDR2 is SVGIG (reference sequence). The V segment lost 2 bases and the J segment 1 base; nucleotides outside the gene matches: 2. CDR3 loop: CAWSFSGGGTDTQYF. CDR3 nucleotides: TGTGCCTGGAGTTTTAGCGGGGGGGGCACAGATACGCAGTATTTT.

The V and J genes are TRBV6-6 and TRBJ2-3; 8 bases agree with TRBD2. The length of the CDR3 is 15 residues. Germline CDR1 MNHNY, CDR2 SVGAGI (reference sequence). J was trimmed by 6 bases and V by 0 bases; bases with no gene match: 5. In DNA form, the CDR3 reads TGTGCCAGCAGTTACTCTGGCGGGGGGCGGGATACGCAGTATTTT. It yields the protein CASSYSGGGRDTQYF.

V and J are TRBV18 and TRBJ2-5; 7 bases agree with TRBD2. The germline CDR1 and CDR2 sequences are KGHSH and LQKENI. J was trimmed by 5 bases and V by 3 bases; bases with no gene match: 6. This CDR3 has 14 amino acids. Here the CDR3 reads CASSPRTREETQYF. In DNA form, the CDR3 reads TGTGCCAGCTCACCTCGGACTAGAGAGGAGACCCAGTACTTC.

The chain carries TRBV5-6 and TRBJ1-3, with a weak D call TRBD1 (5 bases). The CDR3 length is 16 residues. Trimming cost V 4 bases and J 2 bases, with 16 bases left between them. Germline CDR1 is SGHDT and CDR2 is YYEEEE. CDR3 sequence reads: CASSLMTAVTGNTIYF. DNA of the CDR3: TGTGCCAGCAGCCTAATGACAGCCGTAACTGGAAACACCATATATTTT.

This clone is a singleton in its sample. CDR3 amino acids: CASTWTGESPLHF. CDR3 bases: TGTGCCAGCACCTGGACAGGGGAATCACCCCTCCACTTT. The rearrangement uses TRBV2 and TRBJ1-6; TRBD1 matches at 9 bases. Per germline, CDR1 SNHLY and CDR2 FYNNEI. Germline trimming cut 7 bases from V and 10 bases from J; bases unmatched to any gene: 5. The CDR3 has 13 amino acids.

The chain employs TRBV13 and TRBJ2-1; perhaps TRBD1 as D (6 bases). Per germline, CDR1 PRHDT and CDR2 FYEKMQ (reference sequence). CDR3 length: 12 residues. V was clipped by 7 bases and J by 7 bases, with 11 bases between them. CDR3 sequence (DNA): TGTGCCAGCAACAAACAGGGAAATGAGCAGTTCTTC. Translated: CASNKQGNEQFF.

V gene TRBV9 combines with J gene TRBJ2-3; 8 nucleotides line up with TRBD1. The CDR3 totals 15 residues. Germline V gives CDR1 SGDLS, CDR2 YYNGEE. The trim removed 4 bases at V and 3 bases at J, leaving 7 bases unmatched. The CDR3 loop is CASSLQGVRTDTQYF. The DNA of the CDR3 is TGTGCCAGCAGCCTACAGGGGGTAAGGACAGATACGCAGTATTTT.

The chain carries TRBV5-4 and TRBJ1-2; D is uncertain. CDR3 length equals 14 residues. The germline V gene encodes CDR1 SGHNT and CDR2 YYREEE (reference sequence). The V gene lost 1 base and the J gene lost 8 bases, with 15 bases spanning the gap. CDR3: CASSLQGPPGGYTF. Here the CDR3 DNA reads TGTGCCAGCAGCTTGCAAGGCCCTCCGGGAGGCTACACCTTC.

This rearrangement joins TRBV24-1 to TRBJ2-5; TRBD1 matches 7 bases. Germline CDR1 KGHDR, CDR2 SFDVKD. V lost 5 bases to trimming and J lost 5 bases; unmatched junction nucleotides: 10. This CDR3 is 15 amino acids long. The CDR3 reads CATSASYRGGETQYF. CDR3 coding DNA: TGTGCCACCAGTGCCTCCTACAGGGGTGGGGAGACCCAGTACTTC.

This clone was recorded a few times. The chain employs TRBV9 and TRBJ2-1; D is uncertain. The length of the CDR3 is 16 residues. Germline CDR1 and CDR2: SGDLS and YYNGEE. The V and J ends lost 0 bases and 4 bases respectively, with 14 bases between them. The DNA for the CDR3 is TGTGCCAGCAGCGTAGCCCAAGGAGCTGGGTACAATGAGCAGTTCTTC. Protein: CASSVAQGAGYNEQFF.

DNA for the CDR3: TGTGCCAGCTCACCCCGGCTCTTGGCGGGGAGCACAGATACGCAGTATTTT. This encodes CASSPRLLAGSTDTQYF. The rearrangement links TRBV18 to TRBJ2-3; D might be TRBD2 (6 bases). Trimming shortened V by 3 bases and J by 0 bases, and 16 bases separated the two germline ends. The CDR3 totals 17 residues. The germline gives CDR1 KGHSH, CDR2 LQKENI.

The CDR3 DNA is TGTGCCAGCAGTGAAGAAGCCGGGAATTCACCCCTCCACTTT. Its protein product is CASSEEAGNSPLHF. V gene TRBV2 combines with J gene TRBJ1-6, with D hard to call. The CDR3 is made up of 14 amino acids. V lost 1 base, J lost 7 bases, and 8 bases lay in between. The V gene's germline CDR1 is SNHLY and CDR2 FYNNEI.

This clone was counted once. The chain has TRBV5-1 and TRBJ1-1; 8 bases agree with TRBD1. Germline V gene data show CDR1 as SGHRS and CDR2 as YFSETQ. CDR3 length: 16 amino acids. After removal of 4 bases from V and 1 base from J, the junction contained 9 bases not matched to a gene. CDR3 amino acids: CASSVRQGPGNTEAFF. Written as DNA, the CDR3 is TGCGCCAGCAGCGTACGACAGGGGCCAGGGAACACTGAAGCTTTCTTT. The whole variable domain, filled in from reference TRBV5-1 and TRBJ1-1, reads KAGVTQTPRYLIKTRGQQVTLSCSPISGHRSVSWYQQTPGQGLQFLFEYFSETQRNKGNFPGRFSGRQFSNSRSEMNVSTLELGDSALYLCASSVRQGPGNTEAFFGQGTRLTVV.

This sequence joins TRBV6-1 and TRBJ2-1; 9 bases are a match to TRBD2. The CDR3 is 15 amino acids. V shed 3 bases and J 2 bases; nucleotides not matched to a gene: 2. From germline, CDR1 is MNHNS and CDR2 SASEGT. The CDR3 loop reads CASSDGLAPYNEQFF. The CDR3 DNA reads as TGTGCCAGCAGTGATGGACTAGCGCCCTACAATGAGCAGTTCTTC.

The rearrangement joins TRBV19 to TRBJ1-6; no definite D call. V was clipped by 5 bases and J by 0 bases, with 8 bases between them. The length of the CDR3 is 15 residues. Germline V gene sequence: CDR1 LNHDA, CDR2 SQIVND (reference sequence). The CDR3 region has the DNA TGTGCCAGTAGTCCCGGCGGCTCCTATAATTCACCCCTCCACTTT. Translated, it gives CASSPGGSYNSPLHF.

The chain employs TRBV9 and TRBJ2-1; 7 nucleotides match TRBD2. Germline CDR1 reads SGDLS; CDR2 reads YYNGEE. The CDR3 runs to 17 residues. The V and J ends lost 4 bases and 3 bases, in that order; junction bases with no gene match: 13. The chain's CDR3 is CASSPSGLAESYNEQFF. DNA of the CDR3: TGTGCCAGCAGCCCCTCCGGGCTAGCGGAGAGCTACAATGAGCAGTTCTTC.

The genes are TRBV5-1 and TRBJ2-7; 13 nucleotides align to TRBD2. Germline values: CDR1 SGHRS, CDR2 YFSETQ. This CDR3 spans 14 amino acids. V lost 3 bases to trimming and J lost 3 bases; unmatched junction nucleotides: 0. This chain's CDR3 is CASSWTSGSYEQYF. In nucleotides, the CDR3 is TGCGCCAGCAGCTGGACTAGCGGGAGCTACGAGCAGTACTTC.

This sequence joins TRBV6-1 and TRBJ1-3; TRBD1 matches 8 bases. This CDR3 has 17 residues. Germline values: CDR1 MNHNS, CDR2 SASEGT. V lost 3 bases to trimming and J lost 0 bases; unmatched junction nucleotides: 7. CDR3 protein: CASSEAGQGNSGNTIYF. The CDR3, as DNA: TGTGCCAGCAGTGAGGCAGGACAGGGAAACTCTGGAAACACCATATATTTT.

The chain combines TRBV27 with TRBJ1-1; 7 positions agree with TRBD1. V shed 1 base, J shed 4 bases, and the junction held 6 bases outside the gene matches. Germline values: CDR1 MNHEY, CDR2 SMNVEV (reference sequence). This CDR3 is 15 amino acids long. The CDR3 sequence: CASSLYQGDGTEAFF. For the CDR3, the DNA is TGTGCCAGCAGTTTATATCAGGGGGACGGCACTGAAGCTTTCTTT.